Here is one TCR beta chain with its context. The data belong to a study of blood T cell repertoires in COVID-19. Using immunoSEQ multiplex PCR, the repertoire was profiled, and TCRdb retains in-frame clones only, with some absent. The sample has about 300,000 clones; roughly 82% are singletons. The CDR3 loop spans 15 amino acids. With 5 bases removed from V and 5 bases from J, the gap between germline ends came to 16 bases. Germline-derived CDR1 and CDR2 are LNHDA and SQIVND (reference sequence). The source of this sequence is a woman in her 50s with acute or convalescent COVID-19. Specimen: peripheral blood. The chain recombines TRBV19 with TRBJ1-5; D is unresolved. CDR3 bases: TGTGCCAGTAGTGGCTCCCCGTTGGCTTATCAGCCCCAGCATTTT. Encoded protein: CASSGSPLAYQPQHF. Combining the CDR3 with reference TRBV19 and TRBJ1-5 gives the whole variable domain DGGITQSPKYLFRKEGQNVTLSCEQNLNHDAMYWYRQDPGQGLRLIYYSQIVNDFQKGDIAEGYSVSREKKESFPLTVTSAQKNPTAFYLCASSGSPLAYQPQHFGDGTRLSIL.